The 18 T cell receptor beta chains reported below all come from one sample, sequenced in a study of blood T cell repertoires in COVID-19. Profiling relied on immunoSEQ multiplex PCR, and the TCRdb table lists in-frame clones only, not all of them. The sample lists around 240,000 clones, 75% to 90% seen once, with approximately 0.9% in the top ten. Input material: PBMCs or T cells enriched from blood (not recorded which). Source of these receptors: a man over 45 who had been exposed to COVID-19.

This clone came up once. The chain combines TRBV18 with TRBJ2-2, with 7 bases identical to TRBD2. CDR3 length: 17 amino acids. CDR1 and CDR2 (germline): KGHSH, LQKENI. V lost 0 bases, J lost 5 bases, and 9 bases stayed unmatched. The CDR3 DNA reads as TGTGCCAGCTCACCACCAGGGCTGCCGGGAGGAACCGGGGAGCTGTTTTTT. Translation gives CASSPPGLPGGTGELFF.

V usage is TRBV28 and J usage is TRBJ2-1, with 10 bases that match TRBD2. The CDR3 length is 14 residues. Trimming removed 6 bases from V and 5 bases from J; junction bases left unmatched: 4. Germline lookup yields CDR1 MDHEN and CDR2 SYDVKM. The CDR3 reads CASRIAGGNNEQFF. The DNA for the CDR3 is TGTGCCAGCAGAATAGCGGGAGGCAACAATGAGCAGTTCTTC.

The rearrangement joins TRBV19 to TRBJ1-5; 8 bases are a match to TRBD1. The V and J ends lost 3 bases and 0 bases, in that order; junction bases with no gene match: 4. Per germline, CDR1 LNHDA and CDR2 SQIVND (reference sequence). The CDR3 spans 16 residues. The CDR3 DNA sequence: TGTGCCAGTAGTATCAGGGGACAGGCTAGCAATCAGCCCCAGCATTTT. Translating gives CASSIRGQASNQPQHF.

V usage is TRBV5-1 and J usage is TRBJ1-2, with D maybe TRBD1 (5 bases). The CDR3 totals 15 residues. Germline CDR1 and CDR2: SGHRS and YFSETQ. Trimming took off 1 base at V and 3 bases at J, with 13 bases between the two ends. In DNA form, the CDR3 reads TGCGCCAGCAGCTTGAATTCAGGGATGGACTATGGCTACACCTTC. Encoded protein: CASSLNSGMDYGYTF.

This chain uses TRBV11-3 with TRBJ1-5; D is unclear. V was trimmed by 0 bases and J by 2 bases, leaving 14 bases between them. Germline V CDR1 and CDR2: SGHNT, YENEEA. CDR3 length: 17 residues. CDR3 in DNA: TGTGCCAGCAGCTTAGATTTACGGTCGGTTGGCAATCAGCCCCAGCATTTT. As protein: CASSLDLRSVGNQPQHF.

The V call is TRBV3-1 (or the pseudogene TRBV3-2), the J call TRBJ2-3; 12 nucleotides agree with TRBD2. This CDR3 contains 17 residues. Germline-derived CDR1 and CDR2 are LGHDT and YNNKEL (reference sequence). With 5 bases clipped from V and 1 base from J, the junction kept 7 bases outside the gene matches. CDR3 coding DNA: TGTGCCAGCAGCTCCTGGACTAGCGGGATTGGCACAGATACGCAGTATTTT. This sequence encodes CASSSWTSGIGTDTQYF.

The table lists this clone with many counts. The chain uses TRBV18 and TRBJ1-2; D gene unclear. CDR3 length equals 13 residues. V was pared by 3 bases and J by 4 bases, with 9 bases between. The V gene's germline CDR1 is KGHSH and CDR2 LQKENI. The CDR3 sequence: CASSPERVYGYTF. In DNA form, the CDR3 reads TGTGCCAGCTCACCTGAGAGGGTCTATGGCTACACCTTC.

This clone was seen only once. The chain carries TRBV3-1 (or the pseudogene TRBV3-2) and TRBJ1-1, with D perhaps matching TRBD1 (6 bases). The CDR3 extends over 16 amino acids. Trimming took 5 bases from V and 1 from J, leaving 17 bases between them. The germline CDR1 and CDR2 sequences are LGHDT and YNNKEL (reference sequence). CDR3 sequence: CASSYRDLDPNTEAFF. The CDR3 bases are TGTGCCAGCAGCTACAGGGATCTCGATCCGAACACTGAAGCTTTCTTT.

The chain recombines TRBV7-2 with TRBJ2-7, with 8 nucleotides matching TRBD1. Germline assignment: CDR1 SGHTA and CDR2 FQGNSA. The V segment lost 2 bases and the J segment 3 bases; nucleotides outside the gene matches: 6. The CDR3 runs to 15 residues. CDR3 residues: CASSLSATGGYEQYF. CDR3 DNA: TGTGCCAGCAGCTTATCAGCTACAGGGGGCTACGAGCAGTACTTC.

The chain recombines TRBV6-5 with TRBJ1-2; 7 nucleotides match TRBD1. The CDR3 is 15 residues long. The V gene's germline CDR1 is MNHEY and CDR2 SVGAGI. Losses at the gene ends were 6 bases for V and 0 bases for J; bases not matched to a gene: 7. The CDR3 is CASRPYRGTNYGYTF. In DNA, the CDR3 is TGTGCCAGCAGACCCTACAGGGGCACTAACTATGGCTACACCTTC.

The rearrangement joins TRBV6-5 to TRBJ2-7; the match to TRBD2 covers 11 bases. Looked up from germline, CDR1 is MNHEY and CDR2 is SVGAGI. CDR3 length: 14 residues. Germline trimming cut 7 bases from V and 1 base from J; bases unmatched to any gene: 3. This chain's CDR3 is CASNPSGGSYEQYF. As DNA, the CDR3 is TGTGCCAGCAACCCTAGCGGGGGGTCCTACGAGCAGTACTTC.

The chain is built from TRBV5-1 and TRBJ1-1; D may be TRBD1 (5 bases). This CDR3 is built from 16 residues. Trimming shortened V by 1 base and J by 1 base, and 14 bases separated the two germline ends. In germline, CDR1 is SGHRS, CDR2 YFSETQ. This chain's CDR3 is CASSLQGRGTNTEAFF. The DNA of the CDR3 is TGCGCCAGCAGCTTGCAGGGCCGGGGGACGAACACTGAAGCTTTCTTT.

The genes are TRBV4-1 and TRBJ1-2, with TRBD1 matching 8 bases. The CDR3 extends over 19 amino acids. The junction had 18 bases not matched to a gene; V was cut back by 2 bases and J by 4 bases. CDR1 and CDR2 (germline): MGHRA, YSYEKL. This CDR3 reads CASSQFQSRQGAISYGYTF. The CDR3, as DNA: TGCGCCAGCAGCCAATTCCAATCGCGGCAGGGGGCTATAAGCTATGGCTACACCTTC.

This clone was seen a single time. The chain joins TRBV9 to TRBJ1-2, with TRBD1 matching over 8 bases. Losses at the gene ends were 3 bases for V and 5 bases for J; bases not matched to a gene: 12. This CDR3 is built from 16 residues. From germline, CDR1 is SGDLS and CDR2 YYNGEE. The CDR3 here is CASSAGRAGGWYGYTF. In DNA form, the CDR3 reads TGTGCCAGCAGCGCGGGGAGGGCAGGGGGCTGGTATGGCTACACCTTC.

V is TRBV27 and J is TRBJ1-2; TRBD1 might be the D (5 bases). Trimming stripped 6 bases from V and 1 base from J, with 15 bases between. The CDR3 contains 15 residues. The V gene's germline CDR1 is MNHEY and CDR2 SMNVEV (reference sequence). The DNA of the CDR3 is TGTGCCAGCAGCGTTGGGGCCCTAGGTAACTATGGCTACACCTTC. Its protein product is CASSVGALGNYGYTF.

The chain uses TRBV6-5 and TRBJ1-2; a possible D gene is TRBD1 (6 bases). Germline CDR1 MNHEY, CDR2 SVGAGI. The CDR3 extends over 14 amino acids. V lost 2 bases, J lost 3 bases, and 10 bases lay in between. The CDR3 region has the DNA TGTGCCAGCAGTTACCAGGGGAGATACTATGGCTACACCTTC. Protein: CASSYQGRYYGYTF.

The chain is built from TRBV11-2 and TRBJ2-1; no reliable D call. Germline CDR1 and CDR2: SGHAT and FQNNGV. The CDR3 is 12 amino acids. The V end lost 2 bases, the J end lost 10 bases, and 9 bases lay between the germline ends. DNA of the CDR3: TGTGCCAGCAGCTTACGTTTGCTAGAGCAGTTCTTC. Its protein is CASSLRLLEQFF.

The rearrangement links TRBV28 to TRBJ1-2; 8 bases map to TRBD1. Germline assignment: CDR1 MDHEN and CDR2 SYDVKM. Trimming removed 5 bases from V and 8 bases from J; junction bases left unmatched: 13. This CDR3 is built from 15 residues. The CDR3 region is CASSPPPGQAEGYTF. In DNA form, the CDR3 reads TGTGCCAGCAGTCCGCCGCCGGGACAGGCGGAGGGCTACACCTTC.